These 16 T cell receptor beta chains originate from one sample sequenced in a study of control samples from healthy donors and cancer patients. Repertoires were generated with immunoSEQ multiplex PCR, while TCRdb's copy carries only in-frame clones and drops some. The profile shows fewer than 200,000 clones, just over 90% of them singletons. The sample was blood. These TCRs come from a woman aged 55-70 years in good health.

The V and J genes are TRBV20-1 and TRBJ1-1, with D unclear. In germline, CDR1 is DFQATT, CDR2 SNEGSKA (reference sequence). This CDR3 comprises 11 residues. V lost 2 bases and J 11 bases, leaving 12 bases between the germline ends. CDR3 protein: CSARKINEAFF. As DNA, the CDR3 is TGCAGTGCTAGAAAAATAAATGAGGCTTTCTTT.

CDR3 in amino acids: CASGWPTGPNTEAFF. The CDR3 DNA follows: TGTGCTAGTGGTTGGCCGACAGGGCCGAACACTGAAGCTTTCTTT. This chain connects TRBV12-5 to TRBJ1-1, with TRBD1 matching 7 bases. CDR1 LGHNT and CDR2 FRNRAP come from the germline V gene. The CDR3 consists of 15 residues. The ends lost 4 bases at V and 1 base at J; junction bases unmatched: 6.

This clone occurred once. The chain combines TRBV24-1 with TRBJ1-2; D gene unclear. V was pared by 2 bases and J by 9 bases, with 12 bases between. This CDR3 spans 13 amino acids. Germline V gives CDR1 KGHDR, CDR2 SFDVKD. CDR3 in amino acids: CATSDSGGRSYTF. In DNA, the CDR3 is TGTGCCACCAGTGATTCGGGTGGGAGAAGCTACACCTTC.

This sequence joins TRBV10-3 and TRBJ2-1, with D possibly TRBD1 on 5 matching bases. V was cut by 7 bases and J by 5 bases, with 12 bases left in between. This CDR3 contains 13 residues. Germline V gene sequence: CDR1 ENHRY, CDR2 SYGVKD. CDR3 protein: CAITPDRNNEQFF. The CDR3 coding sequence is TGTGCCATCACTCCCGACAGAAACAATGAGCAGTTCTTC.

This chain connects TRBV29-1 to TRBJ1-2, with D perhaps TRBD1 (5 bases). Germline loops: CDR1 SQVTM, CDR2 ANQGSEA. With 4 bases removed from V and 5 bases from J, the gap between germline ends came to 11 bases. This CDR3 is built from 12 residues. The CDR3 nucleotides read TGCAGCGTTGTATGGGGACCTTATGGCTACACCTTC. As protein: CSVVWGPYGYTF.

The chain couples TRBV5-1 to TRBJ2-7; D ambiguous. Germline values: CDR1 SGHRS, CDR2 YFSETQ. The CDR3 loop spans 14 amino acids. The V end lost 6 bases, the J end lost 0 bases, and 13 bases lay between the germline ends. The CDR3 DNA reads as TGCGCCAGCAAACCGACACAGAGCTCCTACGAGCAGTACTTC. This codes for CASKPTQSSYEQYF.

The DNA of the CDR3 is TGTGCCAGCTCACCAAACCGGGACTTCACCGGGGAGCTGTTTTTT. The encoded protein is CASSPNRDFTGELFF. This chain links TRBV18 with TRBJ2-2, with D perhaps TRBD2 (6 bases). Trimming left V 2 bases short and J 4 bases short, with 11 bases between. This CDR3 is 15 amino acids long. Germline CDR1 is KGHSH and CDR2 is LQKENI.

The V call is TRBV4-3, the J call TRBJ1-6, with D perhaps TRBD1 (6 bases). Trimming took 1 base from V and 6 from J, leaving 10 bases between them. Looked up from germline, CDR1 is LGHNA and CDR2 is YSLEER. This CDR3 is built from 15 residues. CDR3 nucleotides: TGCGCCAGCAGCCAAGGACAGGTTTCTAATTCACCCCTCCACTTT. Encoded protein: CASSQGQVSNSPLHF.

This chain joins TRBV20-1 and TRBJ1-5; D gene uncertain. V was trimmed by 3 bases and J by 3 bases, leaving 9 bases between them. The germline V gene encodes CDR1 DFQATT and CDR2 SNEGSKA (reference sequence). CDR3 length: 13 residues. This chain's CDR3 is CSASRQNNQPQHF. As DNA, the CDR3 is TGCAGTGCTAGTCGGCAAAACAATCAGCCCCAGCATTTT.

The chain couples TRBV30 to TRBJ2-1; TRBD2 aligns across 10 bases. Per germline, CDR1 GTSNPN and CDR2 SVGIG (reference sequence). This CDR3 region has 18 residues. V was clipped by 0 bases and J by 2 bases; unmatched bases: 10. The CDR3: CAWSVALTAGGTYNEQFF. CDR3 sequence (DNA): TGTGCCTGGAGTGTAGCCCTCACAGCGGGGGGGACCTACAATGAGCAGTTCTTC.

The V and J genes are TRBV6-1 and TRBJ1-5, with D unresolved. Looked up from germline, CDR1 is MNHNS and CDR2 is SASEGT. This CDR3 is 14 amino acids long. Trimming cost V 3 bases and J 3 bases, with 9 bases left between them. CDR3: CASSDPGSNQPQHF. The CDR3 DNA sequence: TGTGCCAGCAGTGACCCTGGATCCAATCAGCCCCAGCATTTT.

This CDR3 reads CASSIDRGRVDTIYF. The CDR3 region has the DNA TGTGCCAGTAGTATAGATCGAGGAAGGGTCGACACCATATATTTT. The J gene is TRBJ1-3, the V gene TRBV19; D call uncertain. The CDR3 has 15 residues. The germline gives CDR1 LNHDA, CDR2 SQIVND (reference sequence). Deletions cut 0 bases from V and 8 bases from J, with 14 bases between.

V and J are TRBV19 and TRBJ1-5; no clear D gene. Germline V gives CDR1 LNHDA, CDR2 SQIVND (reference sequence). The CDR3 is 12 residues long. The V and J ends lost 10 bases and 4 bases respectively, with 11 bases between them. The CDR3 sequence is CATTIGNQPQHF. The CDR3, as DNA: TGTGCCACCACAATAGGTAATCAGCCCCAGCATTTT.

This rearrangement joins TRBV5-1 to TRBJ1-1; D may be TRBD1 (5 bases). This CDR3 is built from 13 residues. Germline V lookup: CDR1 SGHRS, CDR2 YFSETQ. Trimming left V 2 bases short and J 1 base short, with 6 bases between. The CDR3 sequence: CASSFQGNTEAFF. In DNA form, the CDR3 reads TGCGCCAGCAGCTTTCAGGGGAACACTGAAGCTTTCTTT.

The table lists this clone with a count of one. This chain joins TRBV6-5 and TRBJ1-1, with TRBD1 identical over 7 bases. Looked up from germline, CDR1 is MNHEY and CDR2 is SVGAGI. There are 13 residues in the CDR3. Germline trimming cut 6 bases from V and 5 bases from J; bases unmatched to any gene: 6. CDR3 loop: CASSPQGWTEAFF. The CDR3 DNA sequence: TGTGCCAGCAGCCCACAGGGGTGGACTGAAGCTTTCTTT.

V and J are TRBV4-1 and TRBJ1-5; 7 positions agree with TRBD1. Germline V gene data show CDR1 as MGHRA and CDR2 as YSYEKL. J was trimmed by 3 bases and V by 1 base; bases with no gene match: 6. This CDR3 comprises 16 residues. CDR3 region: CASSQGPTGNNQPQHF. The CDR3 nucleotides read TGCGCCAGCAGCCAAGGACCGACAGGGAACAATCAGCCCCAGCATTTT.